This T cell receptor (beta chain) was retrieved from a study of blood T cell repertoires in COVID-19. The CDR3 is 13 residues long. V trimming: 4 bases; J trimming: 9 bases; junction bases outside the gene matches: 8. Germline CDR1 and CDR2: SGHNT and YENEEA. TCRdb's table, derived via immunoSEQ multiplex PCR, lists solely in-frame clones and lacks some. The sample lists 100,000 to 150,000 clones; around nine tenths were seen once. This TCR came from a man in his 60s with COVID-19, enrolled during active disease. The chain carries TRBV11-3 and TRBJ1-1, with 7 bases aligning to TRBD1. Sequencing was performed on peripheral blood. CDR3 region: CASSSRQGLKAFF. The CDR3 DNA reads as TGTGCCAGCAGCTCTAGACAGGGCCTAAAAGCTTTCTTT.